Following are 4 T cell receptor beta chains from one sample sequenced in a study of T cells after yellow fever vaccination (dated by TCRdb to between 2018 and 2020). The treatment or condition label, read with the paper, signifies: live attenuated yellow fever vaccine strain. Libraries were made using 5' RACE. Instrument used: Illumina HiSeq 2500. Starting from the raw public reads, TCRdb applied fastp trimming at Q25, assembled clones with MiXCR and retained in-frame beta chains. CDR3 protein sequences are deduplicated, and each keeps its most common genes and DNA. Within this sample are 450,000 to 650,000 distinct CDR3 sequences, with less than 15% of them counted one time only. The ten largest make up over 13% of the sample. The material sequenced was PBMCs, taken on the day of the yellow fever booster vaccination. The receptors come from a man aged 25-45 years who received the YFV17D yellow fever vaccine.

This clonotype has more than one count but fewer than ten. The gene calls are TRBV9 and TRBJ1-2; 9 bases are shared with TRBD1. CDR1 and CDR2 (germline): SGDLS, YYNGEE. The CDR3 spans 14 residues. V shed 4 bases and J 5 bases; nucleotides not matched to a gene: 6. CDR3 sequence: CASSRPGTGYGYTF. Written as DNA, the CDR3 is TGTGCCAGCAGCAGACCCGGGACAGGGTATGGCTACACCTTC.

The chain couples TRBV4-1 to TRBJ2-3, with 7 bases that match TRBD1. Germline V lookup: CDR1 MGHRA, CDR2 YSYEKL. The CDR3 has 18 residues. J gave up 1 base and V 3 bases, and 13 bases lay outside the gene matches. In DNA form, the CDR3 reads TGCGCCAGCAGCCATCCTACTCAGGGGGTGTGGGGCACAGATACGCAGTATTTT. It yields the protein CASSHPTQGVWGTDTQYF.

This clonotype occurred a few times. The V call is TRBV20-1, the J call TRBJ1-2, with D possibly matching TRBD1 (5 bases). CDR1 is DFQATT, CDR2 SNEGSKA, per germline (reference sequence). The CDR3 runs 15 residues. V dropped 0 bases and J dropped 3 bases, with 14 bases sitting between them. CDR3 loop: CSARDHAGPYYGYTF. Written as DNA, the CDR3 is TGCAGTGCTAGAGATCATGCGGGGCCCTACTATGGCTACACCTTC.

CDR3 amino acids: CASSQGVNTDTQYF. CDR3 sequence (DNA): TGCGCCAGCAGCCAAGGCGTCAACACAGATACGCAGTATTTT. The chain couples TRBV4-3 to TRBJ2-3, with D hard to call. With 1 base removed from V and 2 bases from J, the gap between germline ends came to 7 bases. Germline V gives CDR1 LGHNA, CDR2 YSLEER. This CDR3 is 14 amino acids long.